Listed below are T cell receptor beta chains from one sample, sequenced in a study of T cell repertoires in cytomegalovirus infection. TCRdb re-analysed the reads in MiXCR, keeping a single row per CDR3 protein. This table holds 250,000 to 300,000 distinct CDR3 sequences, roughly an eighth found once. The sequenced sample was PBMCs. Every receptor here comes from a human donor in good health (CMV status not recorded). Some clones in this sample may be carry-over from other donors' samples. CDR3s include the opening cysteine and the closing phenylalanine or tryptophan.

V gene	CDR3 protein
TRBV7-2	CASSLRTGGSPLHF
TRBV6-6	CASSSWTSGRMTDTQYF
TRBV29-1	CSVDDFQKSKNIQYF
TRBV28	CASSFSQGAYTGELFF
TRBV12-3/TRBV12-4	CASSFQVMAYNEQFF
TRBV11-2	CASTLDRERETQYF
TRBV28	CASSLWTGVQETQYF
TRBV7-6	CASSSETSPYEQYF
TRBV7-6	CASSFGSGNQETQYF
TRBV29-1	CSVIPGDRDGYTF
TRBV12-5	CASGLRGPPGGELFF
TRBV15	CATSRELGQSYEQYF
TRBV6-1	CASRRDNTYEQYF
TRBV18	CASSFSGSGEQYF
TRBV6-2/TRBV6-3	CASSHPGTGLYNEQFF
TRBV5-1	CASSFGSAANTGELFF
TRBV29-1	CSAGQGRLAGAGNEQFF
TRBV7-4	CASSLGGNYNTGELFF
TRBV7-2	CASRPGGLGSNEQFF
TRBV4-1	CASSQPGTDQPQHF
TRBV29-1	CSVELGHGQPQHF
TRBV28	CASSRGRYEQYF
TRBV27	CASSLSPGNTEAFF
TRBV6-4	CASRGDGQGSGELFF